The source of this T cell receptor (beta chain) is a study of cytomegalovirus exposure and HLA in healthy donors. Study outcomes and limitations: Accounts indicate the classifier identified cytomegalovirus status with strong specificity and sensitivity. The authors confirmed in vitro that three CMV-associated chains were specific for CMV antigens.

With 0 bases removed from V and 6 bases from J, the gap between germline ends came to 13 bases. The CDR3 totals 16 residues. Germline values: CDR1 SGHRS, CDR2 YFSETQ. This clone showed up just once. Antigen specificity is unknown. Sequencing was performed with immunoSEQ multiplex PCR; in TCRdb, only in-frame clones are kept and a portion is missing. The profile shows about 160,000 clones, approximately 86% of them singletons. This TCR was sampled from a man aged 25-45 years in good health and CMV-seropositive. Sequenced sample: PBMCs. The chain links TRBV5-1 to TRBJ1-6, with a weak D call TRBD1 (5 bases). The CDR3, as DNA: TGCGCCAGCAGCTTGGGGGTCGGGGGAAGTAATTCACCCCTCCACTTT. Translating it yields CASSLGVGGSNSPLHF. The full variable domain, completed using reference TRBV5-1 and TRBJ1-6, is KAGVTQTPRYLIKTRGQQVTLSCSPISGHRSVSWYQQTPGQGLQFLFEYFSETQRNKGNFPGRFSGRQFSNSRSEMNVSTLELGDSALYLCASSLGVGGSNSPLHFGNGTRLTVT.